The 12 T cell receptor beta chains in this list originate from one sample, sequenced in a study of cytomegalovirus exposure and HLA in healthy donors (dated by TCRdb to between 2016 and 2019). Library generation was performed with the immunoSEQ multiplex PCR assay. A mixture of 60 forward primers for TCR Vbeta segments and 13 reverse primers for TCR Jbeta segments was used in the multiplex PCR. TCRdb carries this immuneACCESS record with in-frame sequences only. Its versions omit some clonotypes, under half of them owing to an unresolved V gene in the studies checked, with the rest unexplained. A total of under 200,000 clones appear in this sample, roughly four fifths of them only once. Around 11% of the sample goes to the ten largest clones. The material sequenced was PBMCs. The receptors come from a man aged 50 to 60 in good health and CMV-seropositive.

The J gene is TRBJ1-1, the V gene TRBV2, with 8 bases lining up with TRBD1. Germline CDR1 and CDR2: SNHLY and FYNNEI. This CDR3 has 15 amino acids. With 4 bases clipped from V and 4 bases from J, the junction kept 8 bases outside the gene matches. The CDR3 is CASSAVAQGVTEAFF. As DNA, the CDR3 is TGTGCCAGCAGTGCGGTGGCACAGGGGGTCACTGAAGCTTTCTTT. Full variable domain (remainder filled in from reference TRBV2 and TRBJ1-1): EPEVTQTPSHQVTQMGQEVILRCVPISNHLYFYWYRQILGQKVEFLVSFYNNEISEKSEIFDDQFSVERPDGSNFTLKIRSTKLEDSAMYFCASSAVAQGVTEAFFGQGTRLTVV.

This chain links TRBV5-5 with TRBJ2-1, with 11 nucleotides matching TRBD2. This CDR3 has 16 residues. Germline loops: CDR1 SGHKS, CDR2 YYEKEE (reference sequence). Germline trimming cut 3 bases from V and 4 bases from J; bases unmatched to any gene: 6. CDR3 DNA sequence: TGTGCCAGCAGCTCAGGGGGGACTAGCGGATACAATGAGCAGTTCTTC. Its protein is CASSSGGTSGYNEQFF. The whole variable domain, filled in from reference TRBV5-5 and TRBJ2-1, reads DAGVTQSPTHLIKTRGQQVTLRCSPISGHKSVSWYQQVLGQGPQFIFQYYEKEERGRGNFPDRFSARQFPNYSSELNVNALLLGDSALYLCASSSGGTSGYNEQFFGPGTRLTVL.

As concerns this clone: Other DNA sequences from this sample encode an identical CDR3 as well. V gene TRBV7-3 combines with J gene TRBJ1-1; D is ambiguous. The germline CDR1 and CDR2 sequences are SGHTA and FQGTGA. Trimming removed 0 bases from V and 3 bases from J, with 8 bases in between. The CDR3 is 14 amino acids. The CDR3 is CASSLTSGDTEAFF. DNA of the CDR3: TGTGCCAGCAGCTTAACTTCCGGGGACACTGAAGCTTTCTTT.

V gene TRBV6-1 combines with J gene TRBJ2-7; 10 bases match TRBD1. Per the germline V gene, CDR1 is MNHNS and CDR2 is SASEGT. The CDR3 length is 15 residues. The V segment lost 1 base and the J segment 2 bases; nucleotides outside the gene matches: 2. The CDR3 reads CASSEGQGAPYEQYF. CDR3 bases: TGTGCCAGCAGTGAAGGACAGGGGGCCCCCTACGAGCAGTACTTC.

The chain combines TRBV4-1 with TRBJ2-3, with 8 bases lining up with TRBD2. Germline loops: CDR1 MGHRA, CDR2 YSYEKL. The CDR3 extends over 14 amino acids. Losses at the gene ends were 8 bases for V and 1 base for J; bases not matched to a gene: 5. The DNA of the CDR3 is TGCGCCAGCCGGGAGGGGGGCGGCACAGATACGCAGTATTTT. As protein: CASREGGGTDTQYF.

This rearrangement joins TRBV28 to TRBJ2-2, with 9 bases that match TRBD1. The V gene end was trimmed by 8 bases and the J gene end by 0 bases; junction bases not matched to a gene: 4. Germline V gene sequence: CDR1 MDHEN, CDR2 SYDVKM. This CDR3 is built from 15 residues. DNA for the CDR3: TGTGCCAGCTGGAGACAGGGGGCGAACACCGGGGAGCTGTTTTTT. Translation: CASWRQGANTGELFF.

As concerns this clone: Compared with germline, one end of the junction differs, possibly owing to a read error. This chain joins TRBV18 and TRBJ2-7; the D gene is possibly TRBD2 (7 bases). Germline V gene data show CDR1 as KGHSH and CDR2 as LQKENI. The CDR3 has 14 residues. The CDR3 DNA follows: TGTGCCAGCTCACCAAGGGGGGAGGGCTACGAGCAGTGCTTC. Translating gives CASSPRGEGYEQCF. The variable domain in full, completed from reference TRBV18 and TRBJ2-7, reads NAGVMQNPRHLVRRRGQEARLRCSPMKGHSHVYWYRQLPEEGLKFMVYLQKENIIDESGMPKERFSAEFPKEGPSILRIQQVVRGDSAAYFCASSPRGEGYEQCFGPGTRLTVT.

J is TRBJ1-1 and V is TRBV19; 9 positions agree with TRBD1. The CDR3 loop spans 17 amino acids. The trim removed 6 bases at V and 4 bases at J, leaving 15 bases unmatched. CDR1 is LNHDA, CDR2 SQIVND, per germline (reference sequence). CDR3: CASSEFPGQGKSTEAFF. CDR3 sequence (DNA): TGTGCCAGTAGCGAATTTCCGGGACAGGGTAAGAGCACTGAAGCTTTCTTT.

V and J are TRBV4-3 and TRBJ2-3; 9 bases line up with TRBD2. V was pared by 2 bases and J by 1 base, with 1 base of the junction left unmatched. CDR3 length: 15 residues. Germline CDR1 reads LGHNA; CDR2 reads YSLEER. The DNA of the CDR3 is TGCGCCAGCAGCCAAATAGCGGGGGGCACAGATACGCAGTATTTT. Residues: CASSQIAGGTDTQYF.

The chain uses TRBV10-1 and TRBJ1-1; D remains unclear. The length of the CDR3 is 14 residues. CDR1 and CDR2 from the germline V gene are WNHNN and SYGVQD (reference sequence). V gave up 0 bases and J gave up 1 base, with 6 bases separating them. CDR3 residues: CASSESRQNTEAFF. The DNA of the CDR3 is TGCGCCAGCAGTGAGTCGCGACAGAACACTGAAGCTTTCTTT.

This clone has a single count. J is TRBJ1-2 and V is TRBV4-2; D gene unclear. Trimming left V 0 bases short and J 8 bases short, with 4 bases between. Germline lookup yields CDR1 LGHNA and CDR2 YNFKEQ. The CDR3 totals 11 residues. CDR3 loop: CASSQDGGYTF. DNA of the CDR3: TGTGCCAGCAGCCAAGACGGGGGCTACACCTTC.

To note about this clone: The junction shows a germline mismatch at one end, possibly a read error. This rearrangement joins TRBV7-7 to TRBJ2-3, with TRBD1 matching over 9 bases. This CDR3 spans 14 amino acids. Germline loops: CDR1 SSHAT, CDR2 FNYEAQ (reference sequence). CDR3 in amino acids: CASSPDRGADTQYF. CDR3 nucleotide sequence: TGTGCTAGCAGCCCCGACAGGGGGGCAGATACGCAGTATTTT.